The TCR beta chain described here comes from a study of memory CD4+ T cells and cytomegalovirus serostatus. Study conclusions and caveats: Suggested: most of the CMV-linked TCR signature lies in CD4+ memory cells. Each of 67 CMV-associated TCRbeta sequences occurred in one to five individuals.

The method was immunoSEQ multiplex PCR; TCRdb's version includes in-frame clones alone and lacks a portion of them. Among approximately 50,000 clones listed, about 80% were seen once. The sort gate was single viable CD3+CD4+CD8-CD45RO+ cells for memory CD4+ T cells. A remark on this clone: The antigen remains undetermined.

CDR1 and CDR2 (germline): SGHNT, YYREEE (reference sequence). J was trimmed by 7 bases and V by 4 bases; bases with no gene match: 6. The CDR3 length is 15 residues. The sequence came from an adult in good health and CMV-seropositive. The sample comprised memory CD4+ T cells from blood. The chain employs TRBV5-4 and TRBJ1-4; 11 bases map to TRBD1. The CDR3 nucleotides read TGTGCCAGCAGCCCAGGGGACAGGGGGAGTGAAAAACTGTTTTTT. Amino acids: CASSPGDRGSEKLFF. The full variable domain, rest sourced from reference TRBV5-4 and TRBJ1-4, is ETGVTQSPTHLIKTRGQQVTLRCSSQSGHNTVSWYQQALGQGPQFIFQYYREEENGRGNFPPRFSGLQFPNYSSELNVNALELDDSALYLCASSPGDRGSEKLFFGSGTQLSVL.